The 24 T cell receptor beta chains listed next were all sequenced from one sample in a study of blood T cell repertoires in COVID-19. The repertoire was sequenced with immunoSEQ multiplex PCR; TCRdb's copy has only in-frame clones and lacks some. The sample carries about 73,000 clones, about 88% recorded once. The sequenced sample was peripheral blood. These receptors all stem from an older man with acute or convalescent COVID-19.

This clone was counted a few times. The rearrangement uses TRBV4-1 and TRBJ1-2, with 7 bases fitting TRBD1. The germline CDR1 and CDR2 sequences are MGHRA and YSYEKL. The ends lost 3 bases at V and 3 bases at J; junction bases unmatched: 7. This CDR3 is built from 15 residues. CDR3 DNA: TGCGCCAGCAGCCAGCCCGGGACAGCCGACTATGGCTACACCTTC. Residues: CASSQPGTADYGYTF.

A single count supports this clone. The chain carries TRBV9 and TRBJ1-5; 9 bases are a match to TRBD1. The V segment lost 3 bases and the J segment 5 bases; nucleotides outside the gene matches: 6. The germline V gene has CDR1 SGDLS and CDR2 YYNGEE. The CDR3 consists of 15 residues. CDR3 sequence: CASSAGQGTHQPQHF. Written as DNA, the CDR3 is TGTGCCAGCAGCGCCGGACAGGGGACCCATCAGCCCCAGCATTTT. The full variable domain, its missing parts supplied by reference TRBV9 and TRBJ1-5, is DSGVTQTPKHLITATGQRVTLRCSPRSGDLSVYWYQQSLDQGLQFLIQYYNGEERAKGNILERFSAQQFPDLHSELNLSSLELGDSALYFCASSAGQGTHQPQHFGDGTRLSIL.

The rearrangement joins TRBV2 to TRBJ1-5, with a weak D call TRBD1 (5 bases). Germline V gives CDR1 SNHLY, CDR2 FYNNEI. The germline V and J ends were trimmed by 1 base and 3 bases, with 7 bases remaining between them. This CDR3 comprises 14 residues. The CDR3 protein is CASSEGTHNQPQHF. CDR3 sequence (DNA): TGTGCCAGCAGTGAAGGGACACACAATCAGCCCCAGCATTTT.

This CDR3 is CASSILPPGGEAFF. CDR3 coding DNA: TGTGCCAGCAGCATACTACCGCCGGGGGGTGAAGCTTTCTTT. The chain carries TRBV3-1 (or the pseudogene TRBV3-2) and TRBJ1-1; D might be TRBD1 (5 bases). Trimming took off 5 bases at V and 7 bases at J, with 17 bases between the two ends. The germline gives CDR1 LGHDT, CDR2 YNNKEL (reference sequence). The CDR3 totals 14 residues.

This chain uses TRBV6-5 with TRBJ1-1; TRBD1 is a possible D gene (5 bases). The CDR3 contains 15 residues. The germline V gene encodes CDR1 MNHEY and CDR2 SVGAGI. Trimming took 5 bases from V and 0 from J, leaving 13 bases between them. The CDR3 DNA follows: TGTGCCAGCAGTCCCAACGGGGGTATGAACACTGAAGCTTTCTTT. Protein: CASSPNGGMNTEAFF.

V is TRBV5-1 and J is TRBJ1-1, with TRBD1 identical over 7 bases. CDR1 and CDR2 (germline): SGHRS, YFSETQ. This CDR3 is built from 16 residues. The trim removed 4 bases at V and 1 base at J, leaving 10 bases unmatched. The CDR3 is CASSLLPGTENTEAFF. CDR3 DNA: TGCGCCAGCAGCCTACTCCCTGGGACAGAGAACACTGAAGCTTTCTTT.

The rearrangement links TRBV5-1 to TRBJ1-1, with D tentatively TRBD1 (6 bases). Looked up from germline, CDR1 is SGHRS and CDR2 is YFSETQ. With 2 bases removed from V and 1 base from J, the gap between germline ends came to 9 bases. The CDR3 loop spans 14 amino acids. The DNA for the CDR3 is TGCGCCAGCAGCTTCGGACAGAAGAACACTGAAGCTTTCTTT. Its protein product is CASSFGQKNTEAFF.

CDR3 sequence: CATTGQGGYNEQFF. Written as DNA, the CDR3 is TGTGCCACCACGGGACAGGGTGGCTACAATGAGCAGTTCTTC. This rearrangement joins TRBV10-3 to TRBJ2-1; the match to TRBD1 covers 9 bases. This CDR3 has 14 residues. In germline, CDR1 is ENHRY, CDR2 SYGVKD. V lost 10 bases and J lost 3; bases outside the gene matches: 7.

This chain links TRBV30 with TRBJ1-3, with D possibly being TRBD1 (6 bases). The germline CDR1 and CDR2 sequences are GTSNPN and SVGIG (reference sequence). Trimming removed 5 bases at V and 2 bases at J, with 10 bases between. The CDR3 covers 13 residues. The CDR3 here is CAWGRGPGNTIYF. CDR3 DNA: TGTGCCTGGGGCAGGGGCCCTGGAAACACCATATATTTT.

The chain recombines TRBV5-1 with TRBJ2-2; 10 nucleotides line up with TRBD1. The CDR3 is 16 amino acids. The J segment lost 4 bases and the V segment lost 0 bases, leaving 3 bases of the junction unmatched. Germline V CDR1 and CDR2: SGHRS, YFSETQ. Here the CDR3 DNA reads TGCGCCAGCAGCTTGGGGACAGGGGGTACCACCGGGGAGCTGTTTTTT. This encodes CASSLGTGGTTGELFF.

The chain carries TRBV13 and TRBJ2-5, with 8 positions matching TRBD2. Germline CDR1 reads PRHDT; CDR2 reads FYEKMQ (reference sequence). The V segment lost 5 bases and the J segment 5 bases; nucleotides outside the gene matches: 7. The CDR3 totals 14 residues. CDR3 residues: CASSTLGREETQYF. CDR3 DNA: TGTGCCAGCAGCACGCTCGGGAGGGAGGAGACCCAGTACTTC. Supplemented by reference TRBV13 and TRBJ2-5, the full variable domain reads AAGVIQSPRHLIKEKRETATLKCYPIPRHDTVYWYQQGPGQDPQFLISFYEKMQSDKGSIPDRFSAQQFSDYHSELNMSSLELGDSALYFCASSTLGREETQYFGPGTRLLVL.

The chain employs TRBV4-1 and TRBJ1-1; 9 bases align to TRBD1. The CDR3 runs 19 residues. Germline loops: CDR1 MGHRA, CDR2 YSYEKL. V lost 4 bases and J lost 0; bases outside the gene matches: 15. The DNA of the CDR3 is TGCGCCAGCAGCCCGACCCCCCTTGACAGGGGGAATATGAACACTGAAGCTTTCTTT. It translates to CASSPTPLDRGNMNTEAFF.

This chain joins TRBV29-1 and TRBJ2-1, with no clear D. The CDR3 has 16 residues. Trimming removed 6 bases at V and 6 bases at J, with 24 bases between. Per germline, CDR1 SQVTM and CDR2 ANQGSEA. Here the CDR3 reads CSVPGARTHSGNEQFF. The CDR3 region has the DNA TGCAGCGTCCCCGGAGCCAGAACACATTCGGGCAATGAGCAGTTCTTC.

The CDR3 region is CASSEDGGRYTQYF. The CDR3 region has the DNA TGTGCCAGCAGTGAAGACGGGGGACGCTATACGCAGTATTTT. V gene TRBV2 combines with J gene TRBJ2-3, with D possibly matching TRBD2 (6 bases). V lost 1 base, J lost 7 bases, and 12 bases lay in between. The CDR3 has 14 residues. Germline lookup yields CDR1 SNHLY and CDR2 FYNNEI.

The chain links TRBV19 to TRBJ1-2; 7 bases are a match to TRBD1. This CDR3 is 13 amino acids long. Trimming at V came to 0 bases and at J to 7 bases, leaving 2 bases not matched to a gene. The germline gives CDR1 LNHDA, CDR2 SQIVND (reference sequence). CDR3 sequence: CASSIDRTGGYTF. DNA for the CDR3: TGTGCCAGTAGTATAGATCGGACAGGTGGCTACACCTTC. Full variable domain (outside the CDR3, taken from reference TRBV19 and TRBJ1-2): DGGITQSPKYLFRKEGQNVTLSCEQNLNHDAMYWYRQDPGQGLRLIYYSQIVNDFQKGDIAEGYSVSREKKESFPLTVTSAQKNPTAFYLCASSIDRTGGYTFGSGTRLTVV.

The chain recombines TRBV19 with TRBJ2-7, with D unclear. The CDR3 is made up of 14 amino acids. CDR1 and CDR2 (germline): LNHDA, SQIVND (reference sequence). V was pared by 2 bases and J by 0 bases, with 8 bases between. The CDR3 coding sequence is TGTGCCAGTAGTATAAGAGCGTCCTCCTACGAGCAGTACTTC. This codes for CASSIRASSYEQYF.

This sequence joins TRBV9 and TRBJ2-7; tentatively, D is TRBD2 (6 bases). V lost 4 bases and J 6 bases, leaving 14 bases between the germline ends. CDR3 length: 13 residues. The germline V gene has CDR1 SGDLS and CDR2 YYNGEE. The CDR3 DNA reads as TGTGCCAGCAGCCACGGGAGTGCGGGCGAGCAGTACTTC. Amino acid sequence: CASSHGSAGEQYF.

This clone was counted between two and nine times. This CDR3 reads CASTQRSLADYNEQFF. Written as DNA, the CDR3 is TGTGCCAGCACCCAGCGGTCCTTGGCCGATTACAATGAGCAGTTCTTC. The chain couples TRBV7-2 to TRBJ2-1; tentatively, D is TRBD2 (5 bases). Germline CDR1 and CDR2: SGHTA and FQGNSA. V lost 7 bases and J lost 4, with 20 bases in between. The CDR3 sequence is 16 residues long. Full variable domain (remainder filled in from reference TRBV7-2 and TRBJ2-1): GAGVSQSPSNKVTEKGKDVELRCDPISGHTALYWYRQSLGQGLEFLIYFQGNSAPDKSGLPSDRFSAERTGGSVSTLTIQRTQQEDSAVYLCASTQRSLADYNEQFFGPGTRLTVL.

The rearrangement joins TRBV5-1 to TRBJ2-7, with 7 bases identical to TRBD1. This CDR3 comprises 14 residues. Germline V gives CDR1 SGHRS, CDR2 YFSETQ. V trimming: 4 bases; J trimming: 2 bases; junction bases outside the gene matches: 6. CDR3 nucleotides: TGCGCCAGCAGCCCAGAGACAGGGACCTACGAGCAGTACTTC. It specifies CASSPETGTYEQYF.

This chain uses TRBV19 with TRBJ2-1, with 7 bases lining up with TRBD2. Germline assignment: CDR1 LNHDA and CDR2 SQIVND (reference sequence). The CDR3 is made up of 13 amino acids. Trimming removed 7 bases from V and 3 bases from J; junction bases left unmatched: 3. The CDR3 sequence is CASKGGSYNEQFF. For the CDR3, the DNA is TGTGCCAGTAAGGGCGGGAGCTACAATGAGCAGTTCTTC.

Remarks on this clone: The identical CDR3 is also encoded by other nucleotide sequences in the sample. The rearrangement joins TRBV19 to TRBJ1-3; D not certain. The CDR3 covers 14 residues. Per germline, CDR1 LNHDA and CDR2 SQIVND (reference sequence). The V and J ends lost 3 bases and 1 base respectively, with 7 bases between them. The CDR3 DNA reads TGTGCCAGTAGTATCGCGAGTTCTGGAAACACCATATATTTT. Translated: CASSIASSGNTIYF.

The rearrangement joins TRBV5-6 to TRBJ1-1; D gene ambiguous. The CDR3 has 16 amino acids. V was trimmed by 4 bases and J by 4 bases, leaving 20 bases between them. In germline, CDR1 is SGHDT, CDR2 YYEEEE. CDR3 loop: CASSLGGKVLGTEAFF. CDR3 in DNA: TGTGCCAGCAGCCTCGGAGGAAAGGTTCTGGGCACTGAAGCTTTCTTT.

This rearrangement joins TRBV24-1 to TRBJ1-2; TRBD1 is a possible D gene (5 bases). Germline values: CDR1 KGHDR, CDR2 SFDVKD. Trimming took 5 bases from V and 4 from J, leaving 13 bases between them. The CDR3 consists of 14 residues. DNA for the CDR3: TGTGCCACCAGTGGTTCAGGGTTCGGCTATGGCTACACCTTC. It translates to CATSGSGFGYGYTF.

This sequence joins TRBV19 and TRBJ2-2, with D possibly TRBD1 on 6 matching bases. The CDR3 consists of 15 residues. V lost 6 bases and J lost 4, with 15 bases in between. Per germline, CDR1 LNHDA and CDR2 SQIVND (reference sequence). The CDR3 is CASRRQGMSTGELFF. The CDR3 DNA follows: TGTGCCAGTAGGAGGCAGGGGATGAGCACCGGGGAGCTGTTTTTT.